This T cell receptor beta chain originates from a study of T cells in Graves' hyperthyroidism and ophthalmopathy. Overall study: Peripheral blood samples were taken at initial diagnosis, prior to any treatment. Points from the study as a whole: Stable hyperthyroidism and ophthalmopathy were separated using 13 V-J signatures.

This clonotype was detected many times. Its target is unknown. Amplification yielded TCR beta CDR3 regions, with RNA transcripts as the source. During a first-round RT-PCR of the TCR CDR3, the HTBI primer set was used. A single record per CDR3 protein comes from TCRdb applying MiXCR to the multiplex PCR reads. The sample yields roughly 640,000 distinct CDR3 sequences, approximately 15% seen once. V shed 7 bases, J shed 5 bases, and the junction held 15 bases outside the gene matches. This CDR3 region has 16 residues. Germline-derived CDR1 and CDR2 are SGHAT and FQNNGV. PBMCs stemmed from less than 13 ml fresh peripheral blood.

Sample: blood. This sequence joins TRBV11-2 and TRBJ2-5, with 8 positions matching TRBD1. This sequence was found in a middle-aged woman with Graves' ophthalmopathy. CDR3: CASTTPGQGAWETQYF. CDR3 bases: TGTGCCAGCACCACGCCAGGGCAGGGGGCTTGGGAGACCCAGTACTTC.